What follows describes a single T cell receptor beta chain. Blood got drawn at baseline, again on cycle 4 day 1, and then on cycle 7 day 1. The record originates from a study of OX40 agonist ivuxolimab in advanced cancers. Study details: Partial responses, seen in three patients, involved one hepatocellular carcinoma and two cutaneous melanomas.

Generated by immunoSEQ multiplex PCR, the TCRdb table keeps only in-frame clones and is missing some. The repertoire includes tens of thousands of clones, around 81% of them detected once, and about 6.4% sits in the top ten. The V end was cut by 4 bases, the J end by 4 bases, with 12 bases between. The CDR3 is made up of 13 amino acids. From germline, CDR1 is SGHDT and CDR2 YYEEEE. The material was CD4+ or CD8+ T cells sorted from blood, obtained in a trial of the OX40 agonist ivuxolimab. The V and J genes are TRBV5-6 and TRBJ2-7; D uncertain. The TCR sequence derives from an adult with an advanced solid tumor such as melanoma, head and neck, liver or kidney cancer. CDR3 in DNA: TGTGCCAGCAGCCTACGCGGAGCGTACGAGCAGTACTTC. The encoded protein is CASSLRGAYEQYF.